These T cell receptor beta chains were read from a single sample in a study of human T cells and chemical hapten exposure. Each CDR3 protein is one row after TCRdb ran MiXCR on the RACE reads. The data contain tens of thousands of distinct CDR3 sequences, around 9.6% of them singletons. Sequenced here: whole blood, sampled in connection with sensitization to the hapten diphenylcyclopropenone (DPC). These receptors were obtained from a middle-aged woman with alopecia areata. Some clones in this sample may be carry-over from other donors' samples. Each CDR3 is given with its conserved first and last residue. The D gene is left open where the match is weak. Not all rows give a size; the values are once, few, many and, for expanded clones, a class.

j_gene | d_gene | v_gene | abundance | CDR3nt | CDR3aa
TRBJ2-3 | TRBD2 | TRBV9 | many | TGTGCCAGCAGCGAGGGGACACTAGCGGGGGGCCCAGATACGCAGTATTTT | CASSEGTLAGGPDTQYF
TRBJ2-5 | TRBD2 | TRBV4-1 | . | TGCGCCAGCAGCCAAGGGACTAGCGGGGGTGAGACCCAGTACTTC | CASSQGTSGGETQYF
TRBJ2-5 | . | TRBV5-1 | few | TGCGCCAGCGGGGAGACGAGTTCGTTTGTTCGGTACTTC | CASGETSSFVRYF
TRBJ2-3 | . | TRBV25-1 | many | TGTGCCAGCAGTGACTCGTGGACAGATACGCAGTATTTT | CASSDSWTDTQYF
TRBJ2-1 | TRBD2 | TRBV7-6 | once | TGTGCCAGCAGCGACGTAGCGGGGGCCTCCTACAATGAGCAGTTCTTC | CASSDVAGASYNEQFF
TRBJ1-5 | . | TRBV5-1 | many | TGCGCCAGCAGCTCGGACGGTTATAGCAATCAGCCCCAGCATTTT | CASSSDGYSNQPQHF
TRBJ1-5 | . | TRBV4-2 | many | TGTGCCAGCAGCCGAAACCTCGGGACCCCGCATCAGCCCCAGCATTTT | CASSRNLGTPHQPQHF
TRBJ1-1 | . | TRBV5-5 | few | TGTGCCAGCAGCTCCGAAGGGGGGCTGTACACTGAAGCTTTCTTT | CASSSEGGLYTEAFF
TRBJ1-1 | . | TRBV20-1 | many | TGCAGTGCTAGAGGGTCTGGTACGACTGAAGCTTTCTTT | CSARGSGTTEAFF
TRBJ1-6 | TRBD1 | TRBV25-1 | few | TGTGCCAGCAGTAAACAGGGGGCGCTTTCGGGGGCACCCCTCCACTTT | CASSKQGALSGAPLHF
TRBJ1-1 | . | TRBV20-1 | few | TGCACCACGAACGGGAACACTGAAGCTTTCTTT | CTTNGNTEAFF
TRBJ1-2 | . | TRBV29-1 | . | TGCAGCGTCCCCGCAGGGAGGAATGGCTACACCTTC | CSVPAGRNGYTF
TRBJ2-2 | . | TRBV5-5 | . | TGTGCCAGCAGCTTCTCCCGAGGGGGGATTGGCACCGGGGAGCTGTTTTTT | CASSFSRGGIGTGELFF
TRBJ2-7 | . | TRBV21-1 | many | TGTGCCGGCTCGCGGGGCAGGGGATACGAGCAGTACTTC | CAGSRGRGYEQYF
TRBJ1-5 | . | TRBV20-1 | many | TGCAGTGCTAGAGAAAGGGGGTATCAGCCCCAGCATTTT | CSARERGYQPQHF
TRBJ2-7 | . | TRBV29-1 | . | TGCAGCGTTGAAGGGACCGAAACCTCCTACGAGCAGTACTTC | CSVEGTETSYEQYF
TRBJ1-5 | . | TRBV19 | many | TGTGCCAGTAATACCGGCCACAATCAGCCCCAGCATTTT | CASNTGHNQPQHF
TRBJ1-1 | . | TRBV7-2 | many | TGTGCCAGCAGCTTAGGAAGATACAGCACTGAAGCTTTCTTT | CASSLGRYSTEAFF
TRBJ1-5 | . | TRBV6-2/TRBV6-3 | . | TGTGCCAGCAGTGTCAGGGTGTCCAATCAGCCCCAGCATTTT | CASSVRVSNQPQHF
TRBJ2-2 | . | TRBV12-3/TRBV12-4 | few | TGTGCCACGGCCCTCGGTGGCCCCGGGGAGCTGTTTTTT | CATALGGPGELFF
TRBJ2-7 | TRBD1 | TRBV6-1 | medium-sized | TGTGCCAGCAGTGAAACCGGGACAGGGTTCTACGAGCAGTACTTC | CASSETGTGFYEQYF
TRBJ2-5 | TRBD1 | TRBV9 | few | TGTGCCAGCAGCGCGGGACAGGGTACGAAGACCCAGTACTTC | CASSAGQGTKTQYF
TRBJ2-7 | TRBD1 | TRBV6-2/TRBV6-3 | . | TGTACCAGCCTGGACAGGGGATACGAGCAGTACTTC | CTSLDRGYEQYF
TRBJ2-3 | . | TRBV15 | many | TGTGCCACCAGCAGAGCCCACGCAGATACGCAGTATTTT | CATSRAHADTQYF